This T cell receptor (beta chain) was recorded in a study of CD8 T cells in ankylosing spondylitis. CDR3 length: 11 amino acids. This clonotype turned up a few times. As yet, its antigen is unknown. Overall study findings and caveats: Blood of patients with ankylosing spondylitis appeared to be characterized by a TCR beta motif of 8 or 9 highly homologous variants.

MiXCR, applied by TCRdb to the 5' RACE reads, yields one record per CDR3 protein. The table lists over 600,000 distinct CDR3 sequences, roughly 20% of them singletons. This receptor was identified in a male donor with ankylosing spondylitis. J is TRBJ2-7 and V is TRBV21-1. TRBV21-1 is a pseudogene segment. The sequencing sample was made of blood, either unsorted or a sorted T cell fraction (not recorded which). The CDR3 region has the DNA TGTGCCAGCAGCAAGAAATACGAGCAGTACTTC. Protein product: CASSKKYEQYF.